The 6 T cell receptor beta chains below come from one sample, sequenced in a study of CD8+ T cells in alopecia areata. Investigators isolated RNA and reverse transcribed it into cDNA to act as the sequencing template. This table comes from immunoSEQ multiplex PCR, and its TCRdb copy is limited to in-frame clones, with some not included. The sample includes 120,000 or so clones, approximately 53% of them seen just once. The input for sequencing was CD4+ T cells sorted from blood, taken at week 0. The receptors derive from a human donor with alopecia areata.

This chain uses TRBV6-6 with TRBJ2-5; 9 nucleotides match TRBD2. This CDR3 comprises 16 residues. The J segment lost 5 bases and the V segment lost 2 bases, leaving 9 bases of the junction unmatched. Per the germline V gene, CDR1 is MNHNY and CDR2 is SVGAGI (reference sequence). As DNA, the CDR3 is TGTGCCAGCAGTTACGTTAGCGGGGGTCCCAGGGAGACCCAGTACTTC. Amino acid sequence: CASSYVSGGPRETQYF.

V usage is TRBV28 and J usage is TRBJ1-5, with 9 bases matching TRBD1. The CDR3 has 17 residues. Germline lookup yields CDR1 MDHEN and CDR2 SYDVKM. The V and J ends lost 5 bases and 2 bases, in that order; junction bases with no gene match: 10. The chain's CDR3 is CASSILQGATGNQPQHF. The CDR3 nucleotides read TGTGCCAGCAGTATACTACAGGGGGCGACCGGCAATCAGCCCCAGCATTTT.

This sequence joins TRBV9 and TRBJ2-1; tentatively, D is TRBD1 or TRBD2 (6 bases each). CDR3 length equals 15 residues. Per the germline V gene, CDR1 is SGDLS and CDR2 is YYNGEE. V dropped 3 bases and J dropped 9 bases, with 19 bases sitting between them. CDR3 bases: TGTGCCAGCAGCGAGGAGATACGTACGGGGGCTGAGCAGTTCTTC. Translating it yields CASSEEIRTGAEQFF.

The chain carries TRBV28 and TRBJ2-5; the D gene is possibly TRBD2 (6 bases). The CDR3 has 18 residues. The germline CDR1 and CDR2 sequences are MDHEN and SYDVKM. The V end was cut by 6 bases, the J end by 5 bases, with 28 bases between. In nucleotides, the CDR3 is TGTGCCAGCAGCCCCCCGGGTGGGGGTACGGGGGTCTCGGAGACCCAGTACTTC. Translation: CASSPPGGGTGVSETQYF.

The chain employs TRBV2 and TRBJ2-7; no definite D call. Germline V CDR1 and CDR2: SNHLY, FYNNEI. CDR3 length: 14 residues. V was shortened by 6 bases and J by 5 bases, with 17 bases between the two germline ends. The CDR3 sequence: CASRGNLDAHEQYF. The CDR3 DNA reads as TGTGCCAGCAGGGGGAACCTGGACGCCCACGAGCAGTACTTC.

The chain has TRBV30 and TRBJ2-5; D is unclear. The CDR3 has 15 amino acids. V lost 8 bases to trimming and J lost 0 bases, with 19 bases between them. Germline-derived CDR1 and CDR2 are GTSNPN and SVGIG (reference sequence). The CDR3 DNA is TGTGCCGGAAGAACGCCACGGAGCGACCAAGAGACCCAGTACTTC. It yields the protein CAGRTPRSDQETQYF. The whole variable domain, remainder taken from reference TRBV30 and TRBJ2-5, is SQTIHQWPATLVQPVGSPLSLECTVEGTSNPNLYWYRQAAGRGLQLLFYSVGIGQISSEVPQNLSASRPQDRQFILSSKKLLLSDSGFYLCAGRTPRSDQETQYFGPGTRLLVL.